This T cell receptor (beta chain) originates from a study of blood T cell repertoires in COVID-19. Study at large: Material from acute and convalescent COVID-19 was sourced from the United States, Italy and Spain. PBMCs, B-cell-depleted T cells, or T cells provided the cDNA or gDNA that made up the material.

Original data processing: Reference gene primer amplification yielded estimated nucleated cell counts. Sequenced by immunoSEQ multiplex PCR; TCRdb stores in-frame clones only, minus some. V and J calls and clone size are as listed in that table; D and trimming were resolved from the DNA. There are 300,000 to 400,000 clones in the sample; around 87% occur only once, and approximately 0.96% lies in the top ten. Clinical history reported by participants formed the basis on which cohorts were assigned. From germline, CDR1 is SGHRS and CDR2 YFSETQ. The CDR3 length is 19 residues. J was trimmed by 3 bases and V by 4 bases; bases with no gene match: 19.

The material sequenced was PBMCs or T cells enriched from blood (not recorded which). The chain employs TRBV5-1 and TRBJ2-7; TRBD1 aligns across 10 bases. The clonotype comes from a woman younger than 45 with acute COVID-19. The CDR3 spells CASSPGPSKPGQGLYEQYF. For the CDR3, the DNA is TGCGCCAGCAGCCCCGGACCGTCTAAGCCGGGACAGGGGCTCTACGAGCAGTACTTC.